This TCR beta chain was retrieved from a study of blood T cells in healthy people across ages. Collection of roughly 9.8 milliliters of peripheral blood was performed for each donor. This clonotype has just a few counts. Its cognate antigen is unknown. Study outcomes and limitations: PBMCs that were unsorted prevented a conclusive naive versus antigen-experienced comparison.

It was with a sample-barcoded 5' primer and a J-beta primer mix that a second PCR of roughly 7 to 11 cycles was run. Each cDNA molecule was tagged by a template-switch adaptor that had 12 random nucleotides. All samples yielded 2.5 million or more CDR3-containing paired-end reads. MiXCR, run by TCRdb on the 5' RACE reads, gives a single entry per CDR3 protein. In the table there are some 670,000 distinct CDR3 sequences, roughly half of which are singletons. V lost 1 base and J lost 5; bases outside the gene matches: 9. From germline, CDR1 is DFQATT and CDR2 SNEGSKA (reference sequence). The CDR3 runs 16 residues.

The chain has TRBV20-1 and TRBJ1-5; the match to TRBD1 covers 9 bases. This receptor was obtained from an elderly woman in good health. Sequenced material: blood. The CDR3 DNA reads as TGCAGTGCTAGAGTCCGGGACAGGGATTCTGATCAGCCCCAGCATTTT. Its protein is CSARVRDRDSDQPQHF.